Below, 6 T cell receptor beta chains from the same sample are listed, as sequenced in a study of blood T cell repertoires in COVID-19. This table comes from immunoSEQ multiplex PCR, and its TCRdb copy is limited to in-frame clones, with some not included. The profile shows around 250,000 clones, about 90% of them singletons. The specimen was peripheral blood. The receptors derive from a woman in her 70s with COVID-19, enrolled during active disease.

The chain employs TRBV5-1 and TRBJ2-3, with 7 bases that match TRBD1. Germline V CDR1 and CDR2: SGHRS, YFSETQ. The CDR3 consists of 15 residues. With 0 bases clipped from V and 2 bases from J, the junction kept 3 bases outside the gene matches. The CDR3 coding sequence is TGCGCCAGCAGCTTGGGAGGGGGCCTCACAGATACGCAGTATTTT. This sequence encodes CASSLGGGLTDTQYF.

This chain connects TRBV5-4 to TRBJ2-5; 10 bases map to TRBD2. After removal of 0 bases from V and 5 bases from J, the junction contained 4 bases not matched to a gene. CDR1 is SGHNT and CDR2 is YYREEE in the germline V gene (reference sequence). The CDR3 runs 15 residues. The CDR3 loop reads CASSLALAGGETQYF. DNA of the CDR3: TGTGCCAGCAGCTTGGCCTTAGCGGGAGGTGAGACCCAGTACTTC.

The rearrangement links TRBV4-1 to TRBJ1-2; D is uncertain. Germline CDR1 reads MGHRA; CDR2 reads YSYEKL. This CDR3 has 13 residues. The ends were cut back, 1 base at V and 0 bases at J, with 3 bases in the middle. Written as DNA, the CDR3 is TGCGCCAGCAGCCAAGCAGCTAACTATGGCTACACCTTC. This gives the protein CASSQAANYGYTF.

This chain joins TRBV29-1 and TRBJ2-2, with 8 bases aligning to TRBD2. CDR3 size: 13 residues. Germline V lookup: CDR1 SQVTM, CDR2 ANQGSEA. V was pared by 6 bases and J by 4 bases, with 4 bases of the junction left unmatched. For the CDR3, the DNA is TGCAGCGTGGGACTAGGATCCACCGGGGAGCTGTTTTTT. Protein product: CSVGLGSTGELFF.

The chain has TRBV7-2 and TRBJ1-5; TRBD1 agrees at 10 bases. Per the germline V gene, CDR1 is SGHTA and CDR2 is FQGNSA. V lost 5 bases and J lost 7; bases outside the gene matches: 8. The CDR3 covers 15 residues. The CDR3 loop reads CASSEGQGLQQPQHF. The CDR3, as DNA: TGTGCCAGCAGCGAGGGACAGGGGCTTCAGCAGCCCCAGCATTTT.

In nucleotides, the CDR3 is TGTGCCAGCAGCCAAGAAGAAACAGGGTTGCGCGAGCAGTACTTC. Its translation is CASSQEETGLREQYF. The chain joins TRBV3-1 (or the pseudogene TRBV3-2) to TRBJ2-7, with a possible D match to TRBD1 (6 bases). From germline, CDR1 is LGHDT and CDR2 YNNKEL (reference sequence). The CDR3 runs 15 residues. Trimming took off 0 bases at V and 6 bases at J, with 15 bases between the two ends.